The next 9 T cell receptor beta chains were all read from a single sample in a study of cytomegalovirus exposure and HLA in healthy donors. TCRdb's copy holds only in-frame clones and misses some; the assay was immunoSEQ multiplex PCR. The table has 200,000 to 300,000 clones, around nine tenths seen once. Material: PBMCs. These receptors were taken from a man younger than 35 in good health and CMV-seronegative.

This clone was counted a single time. This chain links TRBV5-4 with TRBJ1-1; D uncertain. Trimming cost V 0 bases and J 5 bases, with 11 bases left between them. The germline CDR1 and CDR2 sequences are SGHNT and YYREEE (reference sequence). The CDR3 has 14 amino acids. In DNA form, the CDR3 reads TGTGCCAGCAGCTTGGACGGGATTTCAACTGAAGCTTTCTTT. Its protein product is CASSLDGISTEAFF.

The chain is built from TRBV19 and TRBJ2-2; 7 bases agree with TRBD2. This CDR3 has 15 residues. CDR1 is LNHDA, CDR2 SQIVND, per germline (reference sequence). V trimming: 5 bases; J trimming: 7 bases; junction bases outside the gene matches: 10. CDR3 DNA sequence: TGTGCCAGTAGTCTCGGACTAGTAAGGGTCGGGGAGCTGTTTTTT. Protein product: CASSLGLVRVGELFF.

The gene calls are TRBV27 and TRBJ2-1; TRBD2 agrees at 7 bases. Losses at the gene ends were 8 bases for V and 9 bases for J; bases not matched to a gene: 7. This CDR3 is built from 12 residues. Germline-derived CDR1 and CDR2 are MNHEY and SMNVEV (reference sequence). The CDR3 nucleotides are TGTGCCAGCCGACGGACGGGGGGTGAGCAGTTCTTC. This gives the protein CASRRTGGEQFF.

This clone was counted a single time. V gene TRBV30 combines with J gene TRBJ1-4; D is undetermined. Germline V CDR1 and CDR2: GTSNPN, SVGIG (reference sequence). The CDR3 is 13 residues long. The V end lost 0 bases, the J end lost 7 bases, and 9 bases lay between the germline ends. The CDR3 sequence: CAWSVGEGEKLFF. The CDR3 nucleotides read TGTGCCTGGAGTGTTGGGGAGGGTGAAAAACTGTTTTTT.

The CDR3 reads CASSLAGATVTSPLHF. CDR3 DNA sequence: TGTGCCAGCAGCTTAGCTGGGGCCACGGTAACTTCACCCCTCCACTTT. V gene TRBV7-2 combines with J gene TRBJ1-6, with a possible D match to TRBD1 (5 bases). The ends were cut back, 0 bases at V and 9 bases at J, with 15 bases in the middle. The CDR3 runs to 16 residues. The V gene's germline CDR1 is SGHTA and CDR2 FQGNSA.

This chain connects TRBV23-1 to TRBJ2-7; TRBD1 aligns across 7 bases. TRBV23-1 is an ORF, and what it does is uncertain. The CDR3 has 17 amino acids. The V gene end was trimmed by 0 bases and the J gene end by 3 bases; junction bases not matched to a gene: 11. CDR3 loop: CASSQSVLGQSDYEQYF. The CDR3 nucleotides are TGCGCCAGCAGTCAATCGGTGCTGGGACAGTCAGACTACGAGCAGTACTTC.

The chain is built from TRBV7-2 and TRBJ1-1; TRBD1 agrees at 9 bases. V dropped 8 bases and J dropped 7; count of bases not matched to a gene: 8. The CDR3 extends over 13 amino acids. The V gene's germline CDR1 is SGHTA and CDR2 FQGNSA. The CDR3 sequence is CASGGQGEVEAFF. CDR3 nucleotide sequence: TGTGCCAGCGGGGGACAGGGTGAGGTTGAAGCTTTCTTT.

The chain employs TRBV28 and TRBJ1-5, with 7 nucleotides matching TRBD1. Germline trimming cut 5 bases from V and 3 bases from J; bases unmatched to any gene: 4. The CDR3 loop spans 14 amino acids. Germline CDR1 and CDR2: MDHEN and SYDVKM. The CDR3 loop is CASSRTGANQPQHF. The CDR3 DNA follows: TGTGCCAGCAGTCGGACAGGCGCCAATCAGCCCCAGCATTTT.

V gene TRBV20-1 combines with J gene TRBJ1-2; D call uncertain. CDR1 is DFQATT, CDR2 SNEGSKA, per germline (reference sequence). The CDR3 length is 11 residues. V was clipped by 0 bases and J by 8 bases, with 7 bases between them. CDR3 protein: CSARDYGGYTF. The CDR3 DNA is TGCAGTGCTAGAGATTACGGGGGCTACACCTTC.